The 19 T cell receptor beta chains given below trace back to one sample, sequenced in a study of blood T cell repertoires in COVID-19. Generated by immunoSEQ multiplex PCR, the TCRdb table keeps only in-frame clones and is missing some. The sample lists approximately 75,000 clones; roughly 84% were seen once. Sequencing input: peripheral blood. The receptors here all came from a woman between 45 and 60 years old with acute or convalescent COVID-19.

The table lists this clone with a count of one. The rearrangement links TRBV7-9 to TRBJ2-3; D is perhaps TRBD1 (5 bases). The CDR3 contains 14 residues. Trimming removed 1 base at V and 2 bases at J, with 7 bases between. The V gene's germline CDR1 is SEHNR and CDR2 FQNEAQ (reference sequence). CDR3 DNA sequence: TGTGCCAGCAGCTTAGAGGGGTTCACAGATACGCAGTATTTT. It is translated as CASSLEGFTDTQYF. Filled out from reference TRBV7-9 and TRBJ2-3, the complete variable domain reads DTGVSQNPRHKITKRGQNVTFRCDPISEHNRLYWYRQTLGQGPEFLTYFQNEAQLEKSRLLSDRFSAERPKGSFSTLEIQRTEQGDSAMYLCASSLEGFTDTQYFGPGTRLTVL.

The chain recombines TRBV9 with TRBJ2-7, with D maybe TRBD2 (6 bases). V gave up 0 bases and J gave up 5 bases, with 15 bases separating them. The CDR3 spans 15 residues. The germline V gene has CDR1 SGDLS and CDR2 YYNGEE. CDR3 DNA: TGTGCCAGCAGCGTAGCTGGTCGGGAGTCAAACGAGCAGTACTTC. The encoded protein is CASSVAGRESNEQYF. The full variable domain, rest sourced from reference TRBV9 and TRBJ2-7, is DSGVTQTPKHLITATGQRVTLRCSPRSGDLSVYWYQQSLDQGLQFLIQYYNGEERAKGNILERFSAQQFPDLHSELNLSSLELGDSALYFCASSVAGRESNEQYFGPGTRLTVT.

This clone was counted only a few times. This chain uses TRBV5-1 with TRBJ2-2; 11 bases are a match to TRBD2. J lost 0 bases, V lost 3 bases, and 4 bases had no gene match. The length of the CDR3 is 17 residues. Germline V gives CDR1 SGHRS, CDR2 YFSETQ. CDR3 DNA sequence: TGCGCCAGCAGCTCCAAACTAGCGGGGGCGAACACCGGGGAGCTGTTTTTT. This translates into CASSSKLAGANTGELFF.

The chain links TRBV19 to TRBJ2-7, with a possible D match to TRBD2 (6 bases). The CDR3 has 15 amino acids. The V and J ends lost 8 bases and 7 bases respectively, with 24 bases between them. Germline CDR1 reads LNHDA; CDR2 reads SQIVND (reference sequence). DNA for the CDR3: TGTGCCAGTTGCAGGGACGGCGGGACCTCTTCGGAGCAGTACTTC. This sequence encodes CASCRDGGTSSEQYF.

V and J are TRBV12-3 or TRBV12-4 and TRBJ2-3, with D unclear. CDR3 length: 11 residues. The germline V and J ends were trimmed by 6 bases and 7 bases, with 8 bases remaining between them. The DNA for the CDR3 is TGTGCCAGCAGCACGGGTAATACGCAGTATTTT. Translating it yields CASSTGNTQYF.

This chain connects TRBV5-1 to TRBJ1-3; D gene uncertain. Germline CDR1 is SGHRS and CDR2 is YFSETQ. The CDR3 spans 16 residues. Trimming stripped 0 bases from V and 0 bases from J, with 10 bases between. The DNA of the CDR3 is TGCGCCAGCAGCTTGGCCGGAGGGAACTCTGGAAACACCATATATTTT. The encoded protein is CASSLAGGNSGNTIYF.

This chain uses TRBV12-1 with TRBJ2-3; TRBD2, the table's D call, lacks a check against the DNA. TRBV12-1 is shown as a pseudogene. The CDR3 covers 17 residues. DNA of the CDR3: TGTGCCAGCAGCTTTAACCCCGGGGGACTCAGCACAGATACGCAGTATTTT. Amino acid sequence: CASSFNPGGLSTDTQYF.

This clone was counted a few times. This chain joins TRBV6-5 and TRBJ1-4, with TRBD1 matching over 10 bases. The CDR3 sequence is 14 residues long. Per the germline V gene, CDR1 is MNHEY and CDR2 is SVGAGI. The V and J ends lost 5 bases and 11 bases, in that order; junction bases with no gene match: 8. CDR3 nucleotides: TGTGCCAGCAGTAACCGGGACAGGGGATTGAAACTGTTTTTT. Translated, it gives CASSNRDRGLKLFF.

The chain carries TRBV7-2 and TRBJ1-6; D uncertain. V lost 2 bases, J lost 7 bases, and 6 bases lay in between. Germline assignment: CDR1 SGHTA and CDR2 FQGNSA. The CDR3 spans 13 residues. CDR3 loop: CASSLSLNSPLHF. CDR3 DNA: TGTGCCAGCAGCTTATCGCTAAATTCACCCCTCCACTTT.

The chain uses TRBV29-1 and TRBJ2-2; TRBD2 matches at 10 bases. The V gene end was trimmed by 1 base and the J gene end by 6 bases; junction bases not matched to a gene: 5. CDR3 length: 15 residues. Germline CDR1 reads SQVTM; CDR2 reads ANQGSEA. CDR3 region: CSVEVASGSPGELFF. CDR3 bases: TGCAGCGTTGAAGTCGCTAGCGGGAGTCCCGGGGAGCTGTTTTTT.

The chain has TRBV9 and TRBJ2-7; 7 bases map to TRBD1. After removal of 4 bases from V and 1 base from J, the junction contained 8 bases not matched to a gene. Germline V gene data show CDR1 as SGDLS and CDR2 as YYNGEE. This CDR3 has 15 amino acids. This CDR3 reads CASSPTGMESYEQYF. CDR3 sequence (DNA): TGTGCCAGCAGCCCGACAGGGATGGAGTCCTACGAGCAGTACTTC.

The V gene is TRBV6-5, the J gene TRBJ2-3; a weak D match, TRBD2 (5 bases). Germline assignment: CDR1 MNHEY and CDR2 SVGAGI. V was cut by 4 bases and J by 2 bases, with 7 bases left in between. The CDR3 is 13 amino acids. The CDR3 region has the DNA TGTGCCAGCAGTTTGGACTTCACAGATACGCAGTATTTT. It yields the protein CASSLDFTDTQYF.

The genes are TRBV12-5 and TRBJ1-1; D perhaps matches TRBD1 (6 bases). V dropped 3 bases and J dropped 0 bases, with 23 bases sitting between them. The CDR3 consists of 19 residues. Germline CDR1 LGHNT, CDR2 FRNRAP. CDR3 in DNA: TGTGCTAGTGGTTTAGTACTTGATAGGGGGTCCCTGCTGAACACTGAAGCTTTCTTT. This gives the protein CASGLVLDRGSLLNTEAFF.

V is TRBV7-9 and J is TRBJ1-1; the D gene is possibly TRBD1 (5 bases). CDR1 and CDR2 from the germline V gene are SEHNR and FQNEAQ (reference sequence). The CDR3 loop spans 13 amino acids. With 4 bases removed from V and 6 bases from J, the gap between germline ends came to 12 bases. CDR3 coding DNA: TGTGCCAGCAGCTACGCCGGGGGACCTGAAGCTTTCTTT. This sequence encodes CASSYAGGPEAFF.

This clone came up a few times. The junction departs from germline at one end; a sequencing error may be responsible. The rearrangement links TRBV6-4 to TRBJ2-7, with a possible D match to TRBD1 (5 bases). Germline V gives CDR1 MRHNA, CDR2 SNTAGT. This CDR3 has 13 residues. The CDR3 here is CASIGRASHEQYF. The DNA of the CDR3 is TGTGCCAGCATAGGCAGGGCCTCCCACGAGCAGTACTTC.

The chain couples TRBV3-1 (or the pseudogene TRBV3-2) to TRBJ2-7; 10 bases map to TRBD2. The CDR3 sequence is 17 residues long. After removal of 1 base from V and 6 bases from J, the junction contained 12 bases not matched to a gene. The V gene's germline CDR1 is LGHDT and CDR2 YNNKEL (reference sequence). The CDR3 nucleotides read TGTGCCAGCAGCCAAGTGGGAGGTCTAGCGGGGGTTGGCGAGCAGTACTTC. Protein sequence: CASSQVGGLAGVGEQYF.

The chain carries TRBV5-6 and TRBJ2-7; D is unresolved. This CDR3 contains 13 residues. The V and J ends lost 2 bases and 3 bases respectively, with 9 bases between them. CDR1 and CDR2 (germline): SGHDT, YYEEEE. CDR3 in amino acids: CASSFLQYYEQYF. In DNA, the CDR3 is TGTGCCAGCAGCTTTCTCCAGTACTACGAGCAGTACTTC.

V and J are TRBV27 and TRBJ2-7; 8 bases are a match to TRBD2. The CDR3 is made up of 15 amino acids. Germline V lookup: CDR1 MNHEY, CDR2 SMNVEV (reference sequence). The junction had 9 bases not matched to a gene; V was cut back by 5 bases and J by 3 bases. This chain's CDR3 is CASSPTGGGFYEQYF. CDR3 nucleotide sequence: TGTGCCAGCAGTCCCACCGGGGGGGGCTTCTACGAGCAGTACTTC.

This rearrangement joins TRBV18 to TRBJ2-2; 8 bases line up with TRBD2. Losses at the gene ends were 1 base for V and 5 bases for J; bases not matched to a gene: 9. The CDR3 loop spans 17 amino acids. The germline gives CDR1 KGHSH, CDR2 LQKENI. CDR3 coding DNA: TGTGCCAGCTCACCACGCGCGACGGGGGGGCGAACCGGGGAGCTGTTTTTT. Its protein product is CASSPRATGGRTGELFF. Together with reference TRBV18 and TRBJ2-2, the CDR3 gives the full variable domain: NAGVMQNPRHLVRRRGQEARLRCSPMKGHSHVYWYRQLPEEGLKFMVYLQKENIIDESGMPKERFSAEFPKEGPSILRIQQVVRGDSAAYFCASSPRATGGRTGELFFGEGSRLTVL.